The rows below give T cell receptor beta chains drawn from one sample of a study of T cell repertoires in cytomegalovirus infection. TCRdb redid the calling of the reads with MiXCR, one entry per CDR3 protein. The sample holds 650,000 to 900,000 distinct CDR3 sequences, about 27% seen once. Their antigen targets remain unknown. The sample was cultured CD8+ T cells from PBMCs, taken from culture after CMV antigen stimulation. These receptors were taken from a human donor in good health (CMV status not recorded). Some clones in this sample may be carry-over from other donors' samples. Each CDR3 is given with its conserved first and last residue. Not every row has a clone size; where given, it reads once, few, many or a size class.

abundance	len	v_gene	j_gene	CDR3aa
many	13	TRBV7-2	TRBJ1-2	CASSLVLPLGYTF
.	14	TRBV9	TRBJ2-1	CASSVDRSYNEQFF
.	13	TRBV20-1	TRBJ1-6	CSARTGTASSLHF
.	16	TRBV6-2/TRBV6-3	TRBJ2-3	CASSHGTGGHTDTQYF
.	15	TRBV4-1	TRBJ2-3	CASSHPGLNTDTQYF
.	12	TRBV6-1	TRBJ1-1	CASGPRGPEAFF
large	15	TRBV7-2	TRBJ2-5	CASSARTESQETQYF
.	14	TRBV9	TRBJ2-2	CASNGGGRAGELFF
few	16	TRBV7-6	TRBJ2-2	CASSLEGTGNDGELFF
.	17	TRBV13	TRBJ1-6	CASSLGRDRPLNSPLHF
many	16	TRBV7-2	TRBJ2-1	CASSSPGTGVMYEQFF
.	12	TRBV19	TRBJ1-1	CASSSLSAEAFF
once	16	TRBV7-9	TRBJ2-1	CASSVGVRGSYNEQFF
few	12	TRBV7-2	TRBJ1-1	CASSFAGREAFF
many	12	TRBV6-1	TRBJ1-2	CASPGTTYGYTF
.	14	TRBV27	TRBJ2-7	CASSVGGMTKEQYF
.	13	TRBV29-1	TRBJ1-1	CSVEDGENTEAFF
few	17	TRBV7-9	TRBJ1-2	CASSSTAHLYTNYGYTF
few	13	TRBV7-9	TRBJ2-4	CASSLTGGDIQYF
many	12	TRBV7-8	TRBJ2-1	CASRPPGNEQFF
.	17	TRBV24-1	TRBJ2-3	CATSDGDRGLNTDTQYF
few	12	TRBV6-1	TRBJ1-1	CASRIGPFEAFF
few	16	TRBV5-8	TRBJ2-3	CASRLPPGQGADTQYF
.	14	TRBV28	TRBJ1-4	CASSGKGANEKLFF
.	13	TRBV7-4	TRBJ2-3	CASSAPFPDTQYF
few	16	TRBV7-3	TRBJ1-1	CASSLTGPAPGREAFF
.	15	TRBV7-9	TRBJ1-5	CASSLGLGEDQPQHF
.	17	TRBV23-1	TRBJ2-4	CASSQSTSQLAKNIQYF
.	14	TRBV7-6	TRBJ2-1	CATPPGGPGNEQFF
.	18	TRBV20-1	TRBJ2-3	CSAPSSDSGGPSTDTQYF
.	16	TRBV20-1	TRBJ2-1	CSAGNPGTGAYNEQFF
many	16	TRBV28	TRBJ2-2	CASSRGDFTNTGELFF
.	16	TRBV24-1	TRBJ2-5	CATSDPRTDSQETQYF
.	16	TRBV10-3	TRBJ2-7	CAISLSTSGGPYEQYF
many	14	TRBV6-2/TRBV6-3	TRBJ2-1	CASSYLDSYNEQFF
.	15	TRBV12-5	TRBJ2-5	CASVLAGRLQETQYF
.	14	TRBV2	TRBJ1-5	CASGTTRNNQPQHF
many	15	TRBV6-5	TRBJ2-7	CASSFQGAARHEQYF
.	14	TRBV7-6	TRBJ2-5	CASSLNGNQETQYF
few	12	TRBV20-1	TRBJ2-1	CSAGPDYNEQFF
.	13	TRBV19	TRBJ2-1	CASSPSQNNEQFF
many	15	TRBV6-5	TRBJ2-6	CASSSGVYGANVLTF
.	16	TRBV15	TRBJ1-4	CATSTNQEATNEKLFF
.	13	TRBV12-5	TRBJ1-5	CASGPDVLRPQHF
.	13	TRBV27	TRBJ2-7	CASSISRYYEQYF
many	17	TRBV10-3	TRBJ1-1	CAISESGQGALNTEAFF
.	14	TRBV27	TRBJ2-1	CASRRDINYNEQFF
.	15	TRBV28	TRBJ1-2	CASSFVQINNYGYTF
.	14	TRBV6-6	TRBJ1-2	CASSYPDRVGGYTF
.	19	TRBV7-8	TRBJ1-3	CASSGSDIFFLDSGNTIYF
few	16	TRBV7-9	TRBJ1-1	CASSLNQGGRNTEAFF
.	15	TRBV4-3	TRBJ2-5	CASSQERRIWETQYF
few	15	TRBV7-8	TRBJ2-5	CASSYEGGGQETQYF
many	14	TRBV7-8	TRBJ1-6	CASSPDRANSPLHF
.	15	TRBV5-8	TRBJ2-5	CASSFSVRSEETQYF
.	15	TRBV6-6	TRBJ2-1	CASSYYRGSYNEQFF